The present entry profiles one T cell receptor beta chain with its context. Assay: immunoSEQ multiplex PCR; the TCRdb copy retains only in-frame clones and omits some. The table lists over 150,000 clones, 70% to 85% of them singletons. These data are taken from a study of blood T cell repertoires in COVID-19. About the study: Acute and convalescent COVID-19 specimens originated in the United States, Italy and Spain.

This sequence was found in a woman aged 50 to 60 who had recovered from COVID-19. Sequenced input: PBMCs or T cells enriched from blood (not recorded which).

The CDR3 bases are TGTGCCAGCAGCTTAGCGCGCGCGGGGGCAAGCTCCTACGAGCAGTACTTC. This gives the protein CASSLARAGASSYEQYF. The rearrangement joins TRBV7-6 to TRBJ2-7, with D possibly matching TRBD2 (7 bases). Germline-derived CDR1 and CDR2 are SGHVS and FNYEAQ. Trimming took off 0 bases at V and 0 bases at J, with 15 bases between the two ends. The CDR3 spans 17 residues. Together with reference TRBV7-6 and TRBJ2-7, the CDR3 gives the full variable domain: GAGVSQSPRYKVTKRGQDVALRCDPISGHVSLYWYRQALGQGPEFLTYFNYEAQQDKSGLPNDRFSAERPEGSISTLTIQRTEQRDSAMYRCASSLARAGASSYEQYFGPGTRLTVT.